What follows are 28 T cell receptor beta chains derived from one specimen sequenced in a study of shared clonotypes between healthy human individuals. Using immunoSEQ multiplex PCR, the repertoire was profiled, and TCRdb retains in-frame clones only, with some absent. The sample has about 2.3 million clones, 85% to 95% seen once. The sample consisted of naive CD4+ T cells from PBMCs. Described subset: CD45RA+ positively selected. These receptors originate from a man younger than 35 in good health. Some clones in this sample may be carry-over from other donors' samples.

The chain joins TRBV30 to TRBJ1-1; possibly TRBD1 for D (5 bases). The germline gives CDR1 GTSNPN, CDR2 SVGIG (reference sequence). V was shortened by 5 bases and J by 5 bases, with 9 bases between the two germline ends. This CDR3 contains 11 residues. The DNA of the CDR3 is TGTGCCTGGCAGGGTGGGACTGAAGCTTTCTTT. Translation gives CAWQGGTEAFF.

The chain has TRBV29-1 and TRBJ2-3; TRBD2 matches 12 bases. In germline, CDR1 is SQVTM, CDR2 ANQGSEA. The CDR3 runs to 14 residues. Losses at the gene ends were 8 bases for V and 4 bases for J; bases not matched to a gene: 7. CDR3 sequence: CSLKLAGGSDTQYF. The CDR3 coding sequence is TGCAGCTTAAAACTAGCGGGAGGCTCAGATACGCAGTATTTT.

This clone was seen a single time. The V call is TRBV28, the J call TRBJ2-1, with D maybe TRBD2 (5 bases). Germline CDR1 and CDR2: MDHEN and SYDVKM. The CDR3 covers 15 residues. Trimming removed 4 bases from V and 9 bases from J, with 19 bases in between. CDR3 in amino acids: CASSSSGVAVLEQFF. In DNA, the CDR3 is TGTGCCAGCAGTTCGAGCGGAGTGGCCGTTCTTGAGCAGTTCTTC.

The sample holds one count of this clone. The identical CDR3 is also encoded by other nucleotide sequences in the sample. The rearrangement links TRBV5-1 to TRBJ1-1; 7 bases line up with TRBD1. Germline V CDR1 and CDR2: SGHRS, YFSETQ. J gave up 5 bases and V 4 bases, and 8 bases lay outside the gene matches. The CDR3 is 14 amino acids. In DNA form, the CDR3 reads TGCGCCAGCAGCCTAACAGGGGTGGGGACTGAAGCTTTCTTT. Protein product: CASSLTGVGTEAFF.

V gene TRBV5-4 combines with J gene TRBJ1-2; a possible D gene is TRBD1 (5 bases). The CDR3 is 13 residues long. Germline values: CDR1 SGHNT, CDR2 YYREEE (reference sequence). Trimming shortened V by 4 bases and J by 2 bases, and 9 bases separated the two germline ends. This CDR3 is CASSRDENYGYTF. The CDR3 nucleotides are TGTGCCAGCAGCCGGGACGAAAACTATGGCTACACCTTC.

The rearrangement joins TRBV7-9 to TRBJ2-1; D ambiguous. Germline assignment: CDR1 SEHNR and CDR2 FQNEAQ (reference sequence). CDR3 size: 11 residues. The CDR3 sequence: CAVDRFNEQFF. DNA for the CDR3: TGTGCGGTGGACCGTTTCAATGAGCAGTTCTTC.

The chain links TRBV5-1 to TRBJ1-1; the match to TRBD1 covers 10 bases. V lost 5 bases and J lost 1; bases outside the gene matches: 14. The germline gives CDR1 SGHRS, CDR2 YFSETQ. The CDR3 is 18 residues long. The DNA for the CDR3 is TGCGCCAGCAGGATCCAAACCGGGACAGGGGCGGAGAACACTGAAGCTTTCTTT. The encoded protein is CASRIQTGTGAENTEAFF.

V and J are TRBV5-1 and TRBJ2-5; 9 bases match TRBD1. Trimming removed 4 bases from V and 1 base from J; junction bases left unmatched: 8. This CDR3 region has 16 residues. From germline, CDR1 is SGHRS and CDR2 YFSETQ. The CDR3 DNA reads as TGCGCCAGCAGCCTCGGGACAGGGAACGGCCAAGAGACCCAGTACTTC. It codes for CASSLGTGNGQETQYF.

This sequence joins TRBV2 and TRBJ1-6; D unclear. The germline V gene encodes CDR1 SNHLY and CDR2 FYNNEI. The length of the CDR3 is 13 residues. Trimming shortened V by 6 bases and J by 12 bases, and 15 bases separated the two germline ends. The DNA for the CDR3 is TGTGCCAGCAGGAGAAGAACCGACGAACCCCTCCACTTT. Translation: CASRRRTDEPLHF. The full variable domain, with the rest looked up from reference TRBV2 and TRBJ1-6, is EPEVTQTPSHQVTQMGQEVILRCVPISNHLYFYWYRQILGQKVEFLVSFYNNEISEKSEIFDDQFSVERPDGSNFTLKIRSTKLEDSAMYFCASRRRTDEPLHFGNGTRLTVT.

The chain is built from TRBV18 and TRBJ2-7; D perhaps matches TRBD2 (6 bases). The CDR3 totals 14 residues. CDR1 is KGHSH, CDR2 LQKENI, per germline. Deletions cut 3 bases from V and 1 base from J, with 10 bases between. For the CDR3, the DNA is TGTGCCAGCTCACCGGGACTGGAATCCTACGAGCAGTACTTC. It translates to CASSPGLESYEQYF.

This clone was observed a handful of times. The V and J genes are TRBV14 and TRBJ1-1; D gene ambiguous. CDR3 length: 13 residues. Germline CDR1 SGHDN, CDR2 FVKESK. Deletions cut 7 bases from V and 1 base from J, with 10 bases between. CDR3 DNA: TGTGCCAGCACCTATAATCAGAACACTGAAGCTTTCTTT. It encodes CASTYNQNTEAFF.

Points on this clone: This specimen includes other DNA sequences encoding the same CDR3. The chain couples TRBV5-1 to TRBJ1-1; D is unclear. Germline lookup yields CDR1 SGHRS and CDR2 YFSETQ. V lost 2 bases and J 5 bases, leaving 10 bases between the germline ends. There are 13 residues in the CDR3. The CDR3 reads CASSLPGGTEAFF. CDR3 sequence (DNA): TGCGCCAGCAGCTTACCGGGAGGGACTGAAGCTTTCTTT.

The chain combines TRBV7-9 with TRBJ2-5; maybe TRBD1 (6 bases). V was cut by 1 base and J by 1 base, with 10 bases left in between. CDR1 is SEHNR and CDR2 is FQNEAQ in the germline V gene (reference sequence). The CDR3 consists of 15 residues. This CDR3 reads CASSLGQVTQETQYF. The CDR3 coding sequence is TGTGCCAGCAGCTTAGGACAGGTTACCCAAGAGACCCAGTACTTC.

Notes on this clone: The same CDR3 can be traced to other DNA sequences in this sample. The V and J genes are TRBV5-1 and TRBJ2-3; D is perhaps TRBD2 (5 bases). The CDR3 sequence is 14 residues long. Looked up from germline, CDR1 is SGHRS and CDR2 is YFSETQ. The V end was cut by 4 bases, the J end by 0 bases, with 9 bases between. CDR3 in amino acids: CASSLSGSTDTQYF. Here the CDR3 DNA reads TGCGCCAGCAGCCTCAGCGGTAGCACAGATACGCAGTATTTT. The whole variable domain, remainder taken from reference TRBV5-1 and TRBJ2-3, is KAGVTQTPRYLIKTRGQQVTLSCSPISGHRSVSWYQQTPGQGLQFLFEYFSETQRNKGNFPGRFSGRQFSNSRSEMNVSTLELGDSALYLCASSLSGSTDTQYFGPGTRLTVL.

The table lists this clone with a few counts. Within the sample, other DNA sequences also encode this same CDR3. V and J are TRBV9 and TRBJ1-1; TRBD1 aligns across 10 bases. Germline V gives CDR1 SGDLS, CDR2 YYNGEE. Losses at the gene ends were 5 bases for V and 3 bases for J; bases not matched to a gene: 4. The CDR3 spans 14 residues. For the CDR3, the DNA is TGTGCCAGCAGTAGGGACAGGGGTGACACTGAAGCTTTCTTT. As protein: CASSRDRGDTEAFF.

The count of this clone is one. The gene calls are TRBV6-5 and TRBJ1-3; D gene unclear. CDR3 size: 15 residues. Trimming cost V 0 bases and J 0 bases, with 6 bases left between them. CDR1 is MNHEY, CDR2 SVGAGI, per germline. The CDR3 is CASSYSASSGNTIYF. CDR3 in DNA: TGTGCCAGCAGTTACTCGGCGAGCTCTGGAAACACCATATATTTT.

CDR3 sequence reads: CASSEWAGTGYPQETQYF. The CDR3 coding sequence is TGTGCCAGCAGTGAATGGGCCGGGACAGGGTATCCCCAAGAGACCCAGTACTTC. The V gene is TRBV25-1, the J gene TRBJ2-5; the match to TRBD1 covers 9 bases. V was clipped by 1 base and J by 1 base; unmatched bases: 10. The CDR3 covers 18 residues. The germline CDR1 and CDR2 sequences are MGHDK and SYGVNS.

The J gene is TRBJ2-2, the V gene TRBV2; 7 bases agree with TRBD1. CDR3 length equals 14 residues. Germline values: CDR1 SNHLY, CDR2 FYNNEI. J lost 7 bases, V lost 7 bases, and 9 bases had no gene match. CDR3 bases: TGTGCCAGCAACCTCGACAGGGCGGGCGGGGAGCTGTTTTTT. This sequence encodes CASNLDRAGGELFF.

This clone was seen only a few times. The sample holds other DNA sequences that translate to the same CDR3. This chain links TRBV28 with TRBJ1-5; D is undetermined. V lost 6 bases to trimming and J lost 2 bases, with 8 bases between them. Germline CDR1 is MDHEN and CDR2 is SYDVKM. This CDR3 has 13 residues. CDR3 bases: TGTGCCAGCAGCCCCGGGGGCAATCAGCCCCAGCATTTT. Residues: CASSPGGNQPQHF.

This rearrangement joins TRBV9 to TRBJ2-3; no clear D. Germline-derived CDR1 and CDR2 are SGDLS and YYNGEE. This CDR3 contains 13 residues. Trimming stripped 0 bases from V and 8 bases from J, with 10 bases between. The CDR3 reads CASSVDQPGTQYF. Written as DNA, the CDR3 is TGTGCCAGCAGCGTAGACCAACCTGGTACGCAGTATTTT.

This chain's CDR3 is CASSQPAGEQFF. For the CDR3, the DNA is TGTGCCAGCAGCCAACCCGCGGGTGAACAGTTCTTC. The V and J genes are TRBV11-3 and TRBJ2-1; D is perhaps TRBD2 (5 bases). The length of the CDR3 is 12 residues. Germline V gives CDR1 SGHNT, CDR2 YENEEA. V lost 5 bases to trimming and J lost 13 bases, with 15 bases between them.

The chain carries TRBV2 and TRBJ1-6; D not resolved. Trimming pared 2 bases from V and 9 bases from J, leaving 8 bases between. Germline V gene lookup returns CDR1 SNHLY and CDR2 FYNNEI. This CDR3 spans 13 amino acids. The CDR3 DNA is TGTGCCAGCAGTGAACTGGGGAGTTCACCCCTCCACTTT. It yields the protein CASSELGSSPLHF.

This chain links TRBV23-1 with TRBJ1-5; weak D call: TRBD1 (5 bases). TRBV23-1 qualifies as an ORF whose function is uncertain. The V and J ends lost 10 bases and 4 bases respectively, with 17 bases between them. The CDR3 is 14 residues long. The CDR3 protein is CANIGGTGNQPQHF. The CDR3 coding sequence is TGCGCCAACATCGGGGGGACGGGAAATCAGCCCCAGCATTTT.

A word on this clone: The same CDR3 arises from other DNA sequences in this sample as well. The chain links TRBV5-1 to TRBJ2-7; D is perhaps TRBD1 (5 bases). Germline V gene sequence: CDR1 SGHRS, CDR2 YFSETQ. The CDR3 has 14 amino acids. V was clipped by 0 bases and J by 0 bases, with 7 bases between them. CDR3 nucleotides: TGCGCCAGCAGCTTGGCCGACAGCTCCTACGAGCAGTACTTC. This encodes CASSLADSSYEQYF.

Details on this clone: Given the absence of the conserved phenylalanine or tryptophan at the CDR3 end, a read error is likely. The DNA is omitted, as the CDR3 cannot be located on it reliably, and the CDR3 follows TCRdb's listing. The genes are TRBV27 and TRBJ2-3. The CDR3 is 9 amino acids long, termini counted. Germline lookup yields CDR1 MNHEY and CDR2 SMNVEV (reference sequence). The CDR3 here is CASTLPPIE.

The chain combines TRBV28 with TRBJ2-3; D might be TRBD1 (6 bases). V was shortened by 4 bases and J by 5 bases, with 16 bases between the two germline ends. This CDR3 contains 15 residues. In germline, CDR1 is MDHEN, CDR2 SYDVKM. The CDR3 nucleotides read TGTGCCAGCAGTTCCCCGGGACACATGCGAGATACGCAGTATTTT. It yields the protein CASSSPGHMRDTQYF.

The chain employs TRBV7-2 and TRBJ2-3, with 8 bases matching TRBD1. Losses at the gene ends were 5 bases for V and 8 bases for J; bases not matched to a gene: 9. CDR1 is SGHTA and CDR2 is FQGNSA in the germline V gene. There are 14 residues in the CDR3. As DNA, the CDR3 is TGTGCCAGCAGCCCTCCCGGGACAGGACGTACGCAGTATTTT. This translates into CASSPPGTGRTQYF.

The V call is TRBV2, the J call TRBJ1-2; perhaps TRBD1 as D (5 bases). Trimming removed 4 bases at V and 4 bases at J, with 7 bases between. This CDR3 is built from 12 residues. CDR1 and CDR2 from the germline V gene are SNHLY and FYNNEI. CDR3 residues: CASSGGGYGYTF. The CDR3 coding sequence is TGTGCCAGCAGTGGGGGCGGCTATGGCTACACCTTC.